This TCR beta chain was obtained from a study of blood T cell repertoires in COVID-19 (dated by TCRdb to 2018 to 2020). At the level of the whole study: The collaborator samples originated in the United States, Italy and Spain and spanned the acute and convalescent phases of COVID-19. The material from the prospective study consisted of cDNA or gDNA derived from T cells, B-cell-depleted T cells, or PBMCs. The dataset comprised deeply sampled blood TCRbeta repertoires from subjects exposed to, actively infected with, or recovered from COVID-19. A freely available public database, intended as a resource for researchers studying the immune response to SARS-CoV-2, is where the repertoires were released. Samples were obtained from the ongoing ImmuneRACE study (first 160 participants) and from 1,254 subjects provided by 6 global collaborators. The sample metadata nearly always contained a de-identified subject ID, COVID-19 status, age in years and sex. Where HLA class I and class II types were available, the types were taken from metadata supplied by the sample provider, not from assay-based typing.

Each collaborating institution followed its own protocols to collect whole blood in K2EDTA tubes. For TCRbeta analysis, collaborator samples were shipped as frozen whole blood, as isolated PBMCs, or as DNA extracted from either sample type. This clone was picked up one time. Its antigen remains unidentified. No base quality values were provided; no much bigger clone lies one nucleotide off. The germline V gene (reference sequence) sets CDR1 to LNHNV and CDR2 to YYDKDF. V loses 4 bases at its end and J loses 2 bases; junction bases beyond the gene matches: 5. From its cysteine to its phenylalanine, the CDR3 spans 15 amino acids. CDR3 DNA only is kept here, 45 bases in frame from base 1. Study-level results and caveats: Clinical and demographic metadata were provided uncurated, with the amount varying by source and participant.

The immunoSEQ Assay, a bias-controlled multiplex PCR, was used to amplify TCRbeta CDR3 regions from genomic DNA. The authors' analysis ran thus. Within the assay, amplification of reference gene primers was used to estimate how many nucleated cells each sample contained. To quantify the absolute abundance of each unique TCRbeta CDR3 rearrangement, sequence reads were collapsed and filtered. For each sample, productive Simpson clonality was calculated as the square root of Simpson's diversity index across productive rearrangements. This immuneACCESS table, as held by TCRdb, lists in-frame sequences with V and J called but not all clones. Of the missing ones, under half trace to an unresolved V gene in checked studies; the others have no known cause. V and J calls and clone size are as listed in that table; D and trimming were resolved from the DNA. This sample gives fewer than 150,000 clones in total; around 76% of them show up just once. 2% to 2.5% of the sample rests with the top ten.

The source material was peripheral blood. The TCR was taken from a man between 65 and 85 years old with acute or convalescent COVID-19. The rearranged segments are TRBV15 and TRBJ1-2; the junction holds 9 bases that match TRBD1. The DNA is as follows: TGTGCCACCAGCACCCGACAGGGGGAGAACTATGGCTACACCTTC. This is translated as CATSTRQGENYGYTF.